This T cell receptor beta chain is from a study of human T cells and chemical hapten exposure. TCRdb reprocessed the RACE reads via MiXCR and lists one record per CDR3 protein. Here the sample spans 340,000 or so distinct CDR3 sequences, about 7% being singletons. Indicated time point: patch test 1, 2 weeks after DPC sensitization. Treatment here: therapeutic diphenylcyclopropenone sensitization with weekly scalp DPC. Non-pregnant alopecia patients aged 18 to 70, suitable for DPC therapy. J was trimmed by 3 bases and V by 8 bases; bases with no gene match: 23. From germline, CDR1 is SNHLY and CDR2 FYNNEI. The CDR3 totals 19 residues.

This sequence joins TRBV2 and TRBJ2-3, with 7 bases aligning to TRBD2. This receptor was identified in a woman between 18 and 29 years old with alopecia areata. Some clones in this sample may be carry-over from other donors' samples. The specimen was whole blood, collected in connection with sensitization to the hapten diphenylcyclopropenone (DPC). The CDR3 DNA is TGTGCCAGCTCTTACGGGACTACCGGAGGAGTTTTGGGAACAGATACGCAGTATTTT. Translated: CASSYGTTGGVLGTDTQYF.